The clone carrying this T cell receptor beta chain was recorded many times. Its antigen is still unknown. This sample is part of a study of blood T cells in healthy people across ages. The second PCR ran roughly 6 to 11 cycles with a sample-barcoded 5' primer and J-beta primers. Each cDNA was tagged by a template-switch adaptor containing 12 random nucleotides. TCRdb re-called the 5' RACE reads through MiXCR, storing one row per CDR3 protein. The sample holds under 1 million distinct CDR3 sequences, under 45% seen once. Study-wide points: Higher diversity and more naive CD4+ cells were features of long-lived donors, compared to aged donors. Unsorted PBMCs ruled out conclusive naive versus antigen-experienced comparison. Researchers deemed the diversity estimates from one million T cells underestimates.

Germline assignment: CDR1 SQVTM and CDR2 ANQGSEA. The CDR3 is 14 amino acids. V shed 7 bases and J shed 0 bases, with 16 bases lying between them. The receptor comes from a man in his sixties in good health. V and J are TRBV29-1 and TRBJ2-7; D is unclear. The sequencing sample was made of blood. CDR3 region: CSARGSFNSYEQYF. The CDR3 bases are TGCAGCGCTCGCGGCTCCTTTAACTCCTACGAGCAGTACTTC.